The T cell receptor (beta chain) described here comes from a study of blood T cell repertoires in COVID-19. About the study: The United States, Italy and Spain were the sources of the acute and convalescent COVID-19 samples. Nucleic acid was either cDNA or gDNA, and it came from T cells, B-cell-depleted T cells, or PBMCs.

Original processing notes: Amplifying reference gene primers gave estimates of nucleated cell counts. Clones were sequenced by immunoSEQ multiplex PCR, and TCRdb holds only the in-frame ones, with some missing. That table supplies the V and J calls and clone size; D and trimming were determined from the DNA. This sample carries over 35,000 clones, over 75% of them seen once, and the ten largest clones take roughly 7.4%. V shed 6 bases and J 6 bases; nucleotides not matched to a gene: 4. The CDR3 runs to 13 residues. From germline, CDR1 is WNHNN and CDR2 SYGVQD (reference sequence). The specimen sequenced was peripheral blood. The clonotype comes from a man in his forties or fifties with acute or convalescent COVID-19. This chain links TRBV10-1 with TRBJ2-2, with 7 bases matching TRBD1. The CDR3 coding sequence is TGCGCCAGCAGGGACAGGACGTCCGGGGAGCTGTTTTTT. This sequence encodes CASRDRTSGELFF.